These 28 T cell receptor beta chains came from one sample sequenced in a study of T cells in women clearing cervical HPV infection. Clones were sequenced by immunoSEQ multiplex PCR, and TCRdb holds only the in-frame ones, with some missing. The listing records tens of thousands of clones. Input material: blood buffy coat. The receptor set was obtained from a woman aged 18 to 75 with a cervical HPV16 infection that either progressed to CIN3+ or cleared (not recorded which).

Comments on this clone: The read stops 3 residues short of the end of the CDR3; the missing end is completed from the germline J gene. The chain recombines TRBV7-8 with TRBJ2-3; D is perhaps TRBD1 (6 bases). V gave up 2 bases and J gave up 3 bases, with 18 bases separating them. CDR1 is SGHVS, CDR2 FQNEAQ, per germline. This CDR3 is built from 17 residues. The sequenced part of the CDR3 DNA is TGTGCCAGCAGCTTAATCGTGGCAGGGGATATAACAGATACG. Residues: CASSLIVAGDITDT. Given in full, the CDR3 is CASSLIVAGDITDTQYF.

The DNA read from the CDR3 is TGTGCCAGTAGTATTTTAGGACAGGGTCGAGGAACTGAA. Amino acids: CASSILGQGRGTE. The full CDR3 reads CASSILGQGRGTEAFF. This chain links TRBV19 with TRBJ1-1; TRBD1 matches 8 bases. Sequencing ends 3 residues short of the CDR3 end; the germline J gene provides the rest. Germline V gene data show CDR1 as LNHDA and CDR2 as SQIVND (reference sequence). Trimming cost V 3 bases and J 5 bases; bases outside gene matches: 11. The CDR3 length is 16 residues.

A note on this clone: The read finishes 3 residues shy of the CDR3 end, and the germline J gene is used to complete it. The gene calls are TRBV7-3 and TRBJ2-7; 7 bases line up with TRBD2. The CDR3 runs to 14 residues. Per germline, CDR1 SGHTA and CDR2 FQGTGA. With V trimmed by 4 bases and J by 2 bases, 5 bases remained unmatched. CDR3 bases read: TGTGCCAGCAGCTCCTACGGGGGGACCTACGAG. Its protein is CASSSYGGTYE. The CDR3 as a whole reads CASSSYGGTYEQYF.

Concerning this clone: The CDR3 end falls 3 residues outside the read, so it is completed with the germline J gene. V gene TRBV5-1 combines with J gene TRBJ1-1; D possibly corresponds to TRBD1 (6 bases). This CDR3 spans 15 amino acids. The germline V gene has CDR1 SGHRS and CDR2 YFSETQ. The V and J ends lost 0 bases and 6 bases respectively, with 15 bases between them. The sequenced part of the CDR3 DNA is TGCGCCAGCAGCTTGGGGCCGGGGGGGCGGGCTGAA. This sequence encodes CASSLGPGGRAE. The entire CDR3 protein reads CASSLGPGGRAEAFF. Supplemented by reference TRBV5-1 and TRBJ1-1, the full variable domain reads KAGVTQTPRYLIKTRGQQVTLSCSPISGHRSVSWYQQTPGQGLQFLFEYFSETQRNKGNFPGRFSGRQFSNSRSEMNVSTLELGDSALYLCASSLGPGGRAEAFFGQGTRLTVV.

A word on this clone: The DNA ends 3 residues before the CDR3 does, and the rest of the CDR3 is filled in from the germline J gene. The V gene is TRBV12-5, the J gene TRBJ2-3; 8 nucleotides match TRBD2. Germline CDR1 reads LGHNT; CDR2 reads FRNRAP. With 3 bases clipped from V and 4 bases from J, the junction kept 12 bases outside the gene matches. This CDR3 is built from 17 residues. This CDR3 reads CASGLAKTGGTADTQYF. CDR3 DNA, as far as it was read: TGTGCTAGTGGTTTAGCAAAAACGGGGGGGACCGCAGATACG.

As to this clone: The sequence runs out 3 residues before the end of the CDR3; the remainder is reconstructed from the germline J gene. The rearrangement links TRBV10-1 to TRBJ1-1, with 8 bases matching TRBD1. The V gene end was trimmed by 9 bases and the J gene end by 0 bases; junction bases not matched to a gene: 0. The length of the CDR3 is 12 residues. Germline V gene data show CDR1 as WNHNN and CDR2 as SYGVQD (reference sequence). The CDR3 here is CARQGVNTEAFF. CDR3 DNA, as far as it was read: TGCGCCAGACAGGGGGTGAACACTGAA.

To note about this clone: The read ends 3 residues early relative to the CDR3; the germline J gene fills the gap. At the DNA level, this CDR3 is encoded by other sequences in the same sample as well. V gene TRBV30 combines with J gene TRBJ1-6; 7 nucleotides match TRBD1. V lost 8 bases, J lost 0 bases, and 7 bases stayed unmatched. The V gene's germline CDR1 is GTSNPN and CDR2 SVGIG (reference sequence). The CDR3 contains 15 residues. CDR3 loop: CAGVTGSSYNSPLHF. The sequenced part of the CDR3 DNA is TGTGCCGGAGTGACAGGGAGCTCCTATAATTCACCC.

A note on this clone: The CDR3 end lies 3 residues beyond the end of the read and is filled in from the germline J gene. The chain couples TRBV30 to TRBJ2-3, with 13 bases identical to TRBD2. Germline V gene sequence: CDR1 GTSNPN, CDR2 SVGIG (reference sequence). The CDR3 is 14 residues long. Trimming at V came to 7 bases and at J to 4 bases, leaving 5 bases not matched to a gene. Partial CDR3 DNA: TGTGCCTTCGGGACTAGCGGGACCCCAGATACG. Encoded protein: CAFGTSGTPDT. The full CDR3 reads CAFGTSGTPDTQYF.

Concerning this clone itself: The read ends 3 residues shy of where the CDR3 ends; the end is completed using the germline J gene. V and J are TRBV7-8 and TRBJ1-5; D unresolved. Germline values: CDR1 SGHVS, CDR2 FQNEAQ. V was shortened by 0 bases and J by 2 bases, with 8 bases between the two germline ends. This CDR3 spans 15 amino acids. This CDR3 is CASSLAAEGNQPQHF. CDR3 DNA (partial): TGTGCCAGCAGCTTAGCGGCAGAAGGCAATCAGCCC.

On this clone: The read finishes 3 residues shy of the CDR3 end, and the germline J gene is used to complete it. This chain joins TRBV20-1 and TRBJ2-3; 7 bases are shared with TRBD2. Germline CDR1 reads DFQATT; CDR2 reads SNEGSKA (reference sequence). J gave up 8 bases and V 4 bases, and 12 bases lay outside the gene matches. This CDR3 comprises 14 residues. The covered CDR3 bases are TGCAGTGCTAACGTTGGCGGGGGACGTGGTACG. Its translation: CSANVGGGRGT. The CDR3 as a whole reads CSANVGGGRGTQYF.

For this clone: The sequenced fragment ends 3 residues before the CDR3 boundary, so the rest is inferred from the germline J gene. V is TRBV20-1 and J is TRBJ2-5, with D maybe TRBD2 (6 bases). The CDR3 contains 13 residues. Trimming left V 1 base short and J 3 bases short, with 9 bases between. CDR1 is DFQATT, CDR2 SNEGSKA, per germline (reference sequence). This chain's CDR3 is CSARVAGKETQYF. The part of the CDR3 DNA that was read is TGCAGTGCTAGAGTGGCGGGAAAAGAGACC.

A note on this clone: Sequencing ends 3 residues short of the CDR3 end; the germline J gene provides the rest. The chain is built from TRBV7-2 and TRBJ1-2; TRBD1 matches 10 bases. V lost 10 bases, J lost 4 bases, and 9 bases stayed unmatched. The CDR3 spans 14 residues. The germline V gene has CDR1 SGHTA and CDR2 FQGNSA. The CDR3: CATRQGASGYGYTF. The DNA read from the CDR3 is TGTGCCACGCGACAGGGGGCGAGCGGCTATGGC. Using reference TRBV7-2 and TRBJ1-2 for the parts outside the CDR3, the full variable domain is GAGVSQSPSNKVTEKGKDVELRCDPISGHTALYWYRQSLGQGLEFLIYFQGNSAPDKSGLPSDRFSAERTGGSVSTLTIQRTQQEDSAVYLCATRQGASGYGYTFGSGTRLTVV.

A note on this clone: The DNA ends 3 residues before the CDR3 does, and the rest of the CDR3 is filled in from the germline J gene. This rearrangement joins TRBV7-6 to TRBJ2-5; D not certain. This CDR3 has 15 residues. Germline values: CDR1 SGHVS, CDR2 FNYEAQ. V lost 0 bases to trimming and J lost 1 base, with 9 bases between them. The CDR3 bases that were read are TGTGCCAGCAGCTTAGCTGGCGCGGCCCAAGAGACC. Translated, it gives CASSLAGAAQET. The entire CDR3 sequence reads CASSLAGAAQETQYF.

The CDR3 is CASSLEPTPGSPLHF. The part of the CDR3 DNA that was read is TGTGCCAGCAGCTTGGAACCAACGCCCGGTTCACCC. This chain connects TRBV5-8 to TRBJ1-6; D uncertain. Read sequence stops 3 residues before the CDR3 end, and the germline J gene provides the missing end. The CDR3 has 15 amino acids. The V end lost 0 bases, the J end lost 9 bases, and 13 bases lay between the germline ends. CDR1 is SGHTS, CDR2 YDEGEE, per germline.

Comments on this clone: Read sequence stops 3 residues before the CDR3 end, and the germline J gene provides the missing end. This sequence joins TRBV6-1 and TRBJ2-2; possible D gene TRBD1, 7 bases. CDR1 and CDR2 (germline): MNHNS, SASEGT. This CDR3 has 15 residues. This CDR3 reads CASSVPGRGTSPLFF. The sequenced CDR3 bases are TGTGCCAGCAGTGTTCCGGGCAGGGGGACTTCACCG.

For this clone: The junction shows a germline mismatch at one end, possibly a read error. The CDR3 is cut off 3 residues early in the read; its end comes from the germline J gene. The J gene is TRBJ1-1, the V gene TRBV5-6; D call uncertain. The CDR3 runs 14 residues. Germline CDR1 is SGHDT and CDR2 is YYEEEE. CDR3 protein: CASSLGLLNTGAFF. The covered CDR3 bases are TGTGCCAGCAGCTTGGGACTTTTGAACACTGGA.

A remark on this clone: The read finishes 3 residues shy of the CDR3 end, and the germline J gene is used to complete it. V and J are TRBV30 and TRBJ2-5; TRBD2 matches 8 bases. Per germline, CDR1 GTSNPN and CDR2 SVGIG (reference sequence). This CDR3 spans 15 amino acids. The V and J ends lost 2 bases and 5 bases, in that order; junction bases with no gene match: 10. CDR3: CAWSPVYGGAETQYF. CDR3 DNA (partial): TGTGCCTGGAGTCCCGTGTACGGGGGGGCGGAGACC.

As regards this clone: The read ends 3 residues shy of where the CDR3 ends; the end is completed using the germline J gene. V gene TRBV29-1 combines with J gene TRBJ2-7; possible D gene TRBD1, 5 bases. The ends were cut back, 3 bases at V and 3 bases at J, with 9 bases in the middle. The CDR3 is 12 amino acids. Germline assignment: CDR1 SQVTM and CDR2 ANQGSEA. This CDR3 reads CSVDSRDYEQYF. The sequenced part of the CDR3 DNA is TGCAGCGTTGATTCCAGGGACTACGAG.

Remarks on this clone: The CDR3 end falls 3 residues outside the read, so it is completed with the germline J gene. The genes are TRBV30 and TRBJ1-4, with D possibly matching TRBD1 (6 bases). The CDR3 is 13 residues long. Per the germline V gene, CDR1 is GTSNPN and CDR2 is SVGIG (reference sequence). The CDR3: CAWSVPRGSPLFF. The CDR3 bases that were read are TGTGCCTGGAGTGTACCCAGGGGTTCACCA.

Comments on this clone: The CDR3 extends 3 residues past the end of the read, so its final part is completed from the germline J gene. The V gene is TRBV18, the J gene TRBJ2-7; TRBD2 agrees at 11 bases. This CDR3 is built from 15 residues. V dropped 6 bases and J dropped 3; count of bases not matched to a gene: 7. Germline CDR1 is KGHSH and CDR2 is LQKENI. The CDR3 DNA, read in part, is TGTGCCAGCTCGTCTACTAGCGGGGGCATCTACGAG. It is translated as CASSSTSGGIYE. The entire CDR3 protein reads CASSSTSGGIYEQYF. Using reference TRBV18 and TRBJ2-7 for the parts outside the CDR3, the full variable domain is NAGVMQNPRHLVRRRGQEARLRCSPMKGHSHVYWYRQLPEEGLKFMVYLQKENIIDESGMPKERFSAEFPKEGPSILRIQQVVRGDSAAYFCASSSTSGGIYEQYFGPGTRLTVT.

With regard to this clone: The DNA ends 3 residues before the CDR3 does, and the rest of the CDR3 is filled in from the germline J gene. The chain employs TRBV6-2 or TRBV6-3 and TRBJ2-7; the D gene is possibly TRBD1 (6 bases). Trimming cost V 5 bases and J 2 bases, with 13 bases left between them. This CDR3 contains 14 residues. CDR1 and CDR2 from the germline V gene are MNHEY and SVGEGT. The sequenced part of the CDR3 DNA is TGTGCCAGCAGTGACCCGGGACAAGCCTACGAG. Its protein is CASSDPGQAYE. The CDR3 as a whole reads CASSDPGQAYEQYF.

As concerns this clone: A junction end diverges from the germline sequence, so it may reflect a read error. The read terminates 3 residues ahead of where the CDR3 ends, so the germline J gene completes it. This specimen includes other DNA sequences encoding the same CDR3. The V call is TRBV7-2, the J call TRBJ1-2; TRBD1 agrees at 9 bases. Germline V gene data show CDR1 as SGHTA and CDR2 as FQGNSA. The CDR3 totals 14 residues. The CDR3 loop is CASSFKQGAYGYTF. CDR3 DNA, as far as it was read: TGTGCCAGCAGCTTCAAACAGGGGGCCTATGGG.

As to this clone: Sequencing ends 3 residues short of the CDR3 end; the germline J gene provides the rest. This chain joins TRBV7-2 and TRBJ2-3; the D gene is possibly TRBD2 (6 bases). Looked up from germline, CDR1 is SGHTA and CDR2 is FQGNSA. This CDR3 comprises 14 residues. CDR3 loop: CASSLVAAQETQYF. Incomplete CDR3 DNA: TGTGCCAGCAGCTTAGTAGCGGCCCAAGAGACG.

Concerning this clone: The read is 3 residues too short to cover the CDR3 end, so that end is filled in from the germline J gene. The chain links TRBV30 to TRBJ2-2; 7 nucleotides line up with TRBD1. The CDR3 consists of 15 residues. Germline values: CDR1 GTSNPN, CDR2 SVGIG (reference sequence). Trimming took 4 bases from V and 6 from J; bases not matched to a gene: 11. The CDR3 region is CAWIAGTVLSGELFF. The CDR3 bases that were read are TGTGCCTGGATCGCCGGGACAGTTCTTTCCGGGGAG. Supplemented by reference TRBV30 and TRBJ2-2, the full variable domain reads SQTIHQWPATLVQPVGSPLSLECTVEGTSNPNLYWYRQAAGRGLQLLFYSVGIGQISSEVPQNLSASRPQDRQFILSSKKLLLSDSGFYLCAWIAGTVLSGELFFGEGSRLTVL.

Partial CDR3 DNA: TGTGCCAGCAGCCCAGGACAAGATCTCCAAGAGACG. This sequence encodes CASSPGQDLQET. The entire CDR3 protein reads CASSPGQDLQETQYF. The chain combines TRBV7-2 with TRBJ2-3; possible D gene TRBD1, 5 bases. The read ends 3 residues shy of where the CDR3 ends; the end is completed using the germline J gene. The length of the CDR3 is 15 residues. Germline V gene sequence: CDR1 SGHTA, CDR2 FQGNSA.

Details on this clone: Coverage ceases 3 residues before the CDR3 finishes, and the germline J gene fills in the end. The rearrangement uses TRBV19 and TRBJ1-2, with 7 bases matching TRBD1. The CDR3 length is 12 residues. Germline V gene data show CDR1 as LNHDA and CDR2 as SQIVND (reference sequence). Germline trimming cut 6 bases from V and 4 bases from J; bases unmatched to any gene: 2. The CDR3 is CASRGQRYGYTF. Partial CDR3 DNA: TGTGCCAGTAGGGGACAGCGCTATGGC.

Note on this clone: The read ends 3 residues shy of where the CDR3 ends; the end is completed using the germline J gene. The chain combines TRBV4-1 with TRBJ2-5; D is possibly TRBD2 (6 bases). CDR3 length: 15 amino acids. Germline V gene lookup returns CDR1 MGHRA and CDR2 YSYEKL. Trimming stripped 0 bases from V and 7 bases from J, with 15 bases between. CDR3 loop: CASSQDLGGGMTQYF. The CDR3 bases that were read are TGCGCCAGCAGCCAAGATCTGGGTGGCGGGATGACC.

About this clone: Read coverage stops 3 residues before the CDR3 terminus; the germline J gene supplies the remainder. This chain uses TRBV6-2 or TRBV6-3 with TRBJ2-4, with D unresolved. The germline gives CDR1 MNHEY, CDR2 SVGEGT. The CDR3 sequence is 12 residues long. Trimming shortened V by 3 bases and J by 7 bases, and 7 bases separated the two germline ends. The sequenced CDR3 bases are TGTGCCAGCAGTTATGGTCGGAACATT. This translates into CASSYGRNI. The whole CDR3 region reads CASSYGRNIQYF.